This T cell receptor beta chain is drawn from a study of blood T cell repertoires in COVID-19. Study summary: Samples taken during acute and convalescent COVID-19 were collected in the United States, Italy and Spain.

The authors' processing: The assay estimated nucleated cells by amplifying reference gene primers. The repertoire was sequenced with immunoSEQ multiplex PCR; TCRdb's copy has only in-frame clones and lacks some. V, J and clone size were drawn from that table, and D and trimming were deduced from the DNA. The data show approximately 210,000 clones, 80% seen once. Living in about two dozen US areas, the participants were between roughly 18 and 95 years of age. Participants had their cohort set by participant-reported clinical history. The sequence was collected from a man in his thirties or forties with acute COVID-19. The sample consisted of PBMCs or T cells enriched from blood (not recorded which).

The CDR3 bases are TGTGCCAGCAGCTTACGAGGGGGTATGAACACTGAAGCTTTCTTT. Its translation: CASSLRGGMNTEAFF. The rearrangement joins TRBV11-3 to TRBJ1-1; tentative D call: TRBD1 (6 bases). CDR1 is SGHNT, CDR2 YENEEA, per germline. V shed 2 bases and J shed 0 bases, with 10 bases lying between them. CDR3 length: 15 amino acids.